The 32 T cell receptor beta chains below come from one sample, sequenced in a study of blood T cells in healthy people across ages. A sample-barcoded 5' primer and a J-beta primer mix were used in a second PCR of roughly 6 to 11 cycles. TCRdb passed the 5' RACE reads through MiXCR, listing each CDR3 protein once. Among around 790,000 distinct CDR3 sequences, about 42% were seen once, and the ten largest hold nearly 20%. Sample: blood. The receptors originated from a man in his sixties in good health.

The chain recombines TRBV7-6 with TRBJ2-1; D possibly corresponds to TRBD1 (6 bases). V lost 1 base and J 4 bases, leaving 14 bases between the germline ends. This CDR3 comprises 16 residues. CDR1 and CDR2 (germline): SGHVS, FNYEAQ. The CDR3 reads CASSLGGNTGYNEQFF. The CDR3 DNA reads TGTGCCAGCAGCTTAGGGGGGAACACAGGGTACAATGAGCAGTTCTTC.

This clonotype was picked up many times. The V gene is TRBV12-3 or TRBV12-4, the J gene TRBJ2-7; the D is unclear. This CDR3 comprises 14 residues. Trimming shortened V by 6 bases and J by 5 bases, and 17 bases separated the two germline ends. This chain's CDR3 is CASRIGHPGDEQYF. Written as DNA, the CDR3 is TGTGCCAGCAGAATCGGGCATCCTGGGGACGAGCAGTACTTC.

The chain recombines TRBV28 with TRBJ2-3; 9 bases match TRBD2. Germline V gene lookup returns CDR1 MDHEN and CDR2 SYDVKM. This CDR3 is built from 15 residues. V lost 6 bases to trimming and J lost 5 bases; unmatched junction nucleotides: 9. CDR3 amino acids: CASRDAGGGRDTQYF. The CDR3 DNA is TGTGCCAGCAGAGATGCGGGGGGGGGGAGAGATACGCAGTATTTT.

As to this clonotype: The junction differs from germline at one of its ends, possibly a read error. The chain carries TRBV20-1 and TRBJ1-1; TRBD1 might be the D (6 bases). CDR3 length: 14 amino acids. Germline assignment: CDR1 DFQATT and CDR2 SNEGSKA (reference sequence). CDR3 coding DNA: TGCAATGCTGGGGGACACTCCATGAACACTGAAGCTTTCTTT. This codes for CNAGGHSMNTEAFF.

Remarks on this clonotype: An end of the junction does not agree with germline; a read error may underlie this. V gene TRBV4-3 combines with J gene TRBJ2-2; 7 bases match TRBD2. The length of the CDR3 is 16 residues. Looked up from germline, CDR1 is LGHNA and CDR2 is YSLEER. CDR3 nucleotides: TGCGCTAGCAGCTATCTCGGGGACTATCTCACCGGGGAGCTGTTTTTT. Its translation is CASSYLGDYLTGELFF.

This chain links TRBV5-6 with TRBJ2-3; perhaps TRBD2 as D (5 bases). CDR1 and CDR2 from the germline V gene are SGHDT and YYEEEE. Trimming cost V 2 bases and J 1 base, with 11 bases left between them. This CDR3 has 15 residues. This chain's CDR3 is CASSFPGGGTDTQYF. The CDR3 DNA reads TGTGCCAGCAGCTTTCCTGGAGGCGGCACAGATACGCAGTATTTT.

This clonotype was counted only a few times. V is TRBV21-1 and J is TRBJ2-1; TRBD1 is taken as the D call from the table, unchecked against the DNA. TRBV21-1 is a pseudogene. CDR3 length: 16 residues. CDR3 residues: CASSPREQGRFNEQFF. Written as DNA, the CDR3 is TGTGCCAGCAGCCCCCGTGAGCAGGGGAGGTTTAATGAGCAGTTCTTC.

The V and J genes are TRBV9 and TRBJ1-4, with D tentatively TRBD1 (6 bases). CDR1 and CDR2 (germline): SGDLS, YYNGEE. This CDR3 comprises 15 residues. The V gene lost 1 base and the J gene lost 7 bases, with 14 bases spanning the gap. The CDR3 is CASSVNGRGLEKLFF. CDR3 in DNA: TGTGCCAGCAGCGTAAACGGCAGGGGCCTTGAAAAACTGTTTTTT.

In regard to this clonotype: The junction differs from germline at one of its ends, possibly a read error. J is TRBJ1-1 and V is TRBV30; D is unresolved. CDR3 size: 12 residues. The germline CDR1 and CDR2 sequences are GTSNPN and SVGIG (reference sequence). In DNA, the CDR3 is TGTGCCGGGAGGAGCATGAACACTGAAGCTTTCTTT. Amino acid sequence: CAGRSMNTEAFF.

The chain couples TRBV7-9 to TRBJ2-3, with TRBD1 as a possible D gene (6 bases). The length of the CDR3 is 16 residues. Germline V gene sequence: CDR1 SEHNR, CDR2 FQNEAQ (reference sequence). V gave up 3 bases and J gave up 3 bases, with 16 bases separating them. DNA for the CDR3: TGTGCCAGCAGCTTCGGGACATTGGGTACGACAGATACGCAGTATTTT. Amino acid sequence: CASSFGTLGTTDTQYF.

The CDR3 DNA sequence: TGCGCCAGCAGCCAAGTACTATTCGGAGGCACAGATACGCAGTATTTT. The encoded protein is CASSQVLFGGTDTQYF. The chain links TRBV4-3 to TRBJ2-3; D is uncertain. V lost 1 base and J 1 base, leaving 12 bases between the germline ends. The CDR3 covers 16 residues. Germline assignment: CDR1 LGHNA and CDR2 YSLEER.

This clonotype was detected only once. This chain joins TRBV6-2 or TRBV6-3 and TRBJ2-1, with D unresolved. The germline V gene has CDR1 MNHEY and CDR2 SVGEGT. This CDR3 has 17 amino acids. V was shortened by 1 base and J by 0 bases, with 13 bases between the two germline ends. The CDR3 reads CASSYWAPRSSYNEQFF. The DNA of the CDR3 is TGTGCCAGCAGTTACTGGGCGCCACGGAGCTCCTACAATGAGCAGTTCTTC.

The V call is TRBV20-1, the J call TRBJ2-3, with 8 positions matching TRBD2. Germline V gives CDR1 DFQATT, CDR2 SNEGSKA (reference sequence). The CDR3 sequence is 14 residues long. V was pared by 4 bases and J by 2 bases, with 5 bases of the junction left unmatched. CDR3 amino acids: CSATPGGYTDTQYF. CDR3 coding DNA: TGCAGTGCTACCCCGGGGGGGTACACAGATACGCAGTATTTT.

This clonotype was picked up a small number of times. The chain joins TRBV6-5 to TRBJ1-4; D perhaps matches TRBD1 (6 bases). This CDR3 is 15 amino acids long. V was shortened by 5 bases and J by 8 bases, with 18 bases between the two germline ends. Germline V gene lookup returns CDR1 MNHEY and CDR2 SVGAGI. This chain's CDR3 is CASSNRASGVEKLFF. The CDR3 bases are TGTGCCAGCAGTAACAGGGCGTCAGGGGTAGAAAAACTGTTTTTT.

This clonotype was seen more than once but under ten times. Here the CDR3 DNA reads TGTGCCACCAGCAGAGATGATAAGACCCAGTACTTC. This sequence encodes CATSRDDKTQYF. The rearrangement joins TRBV15 to TRBJ2-5, with D unclear. V shed 0 bases and J shed 6 bases, with 5 bases lying between them. The germline gives CDR1 LNHNV, CDR2 YYDKDF (reference sequence). This CDR3 is built from 12 residues.

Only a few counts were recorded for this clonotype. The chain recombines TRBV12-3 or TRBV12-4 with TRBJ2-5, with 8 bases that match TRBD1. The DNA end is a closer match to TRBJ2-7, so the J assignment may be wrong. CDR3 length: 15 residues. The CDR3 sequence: CASSFLTGESYEQYF. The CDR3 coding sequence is TGTGCCAGCAGTTTTTTGACAGGGGAGTCCTACGAGCAGTACTTC.

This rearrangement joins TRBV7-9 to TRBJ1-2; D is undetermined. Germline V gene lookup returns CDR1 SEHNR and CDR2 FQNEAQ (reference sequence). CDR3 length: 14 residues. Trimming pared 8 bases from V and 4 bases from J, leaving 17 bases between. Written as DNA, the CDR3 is TGTGCCAGCCCTACGCCGGAAACCTTCTATGGCTACACCTTC. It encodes CASPTPETFYGYTF.

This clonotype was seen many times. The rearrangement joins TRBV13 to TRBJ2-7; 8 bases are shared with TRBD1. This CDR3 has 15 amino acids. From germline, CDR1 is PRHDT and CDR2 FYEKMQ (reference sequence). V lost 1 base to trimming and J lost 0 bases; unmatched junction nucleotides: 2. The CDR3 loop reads CASSLDRGVSYEQYF. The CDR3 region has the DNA TGTGCCAGCAGCTTAGACAGGGGGGTCTCCTACGAGCAGTACTTC.

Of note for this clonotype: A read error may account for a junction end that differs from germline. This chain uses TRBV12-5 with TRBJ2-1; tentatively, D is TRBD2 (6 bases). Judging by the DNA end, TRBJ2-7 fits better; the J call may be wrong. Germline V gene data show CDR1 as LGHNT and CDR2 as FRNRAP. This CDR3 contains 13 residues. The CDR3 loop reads CASGVVGGNEQYF. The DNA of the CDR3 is TGTGCTAGTGGTGTGGTAGGAGGGAATGAGCAGTACTTC.

The CDR3 sequence: CASSLDEGFDEQYF. CDR3 nucleotides: TGCGCCAGCAGCTTGGACGAAGGATTCGACGAGCAGTACTTC. The chain links TRBV5-1 to TRBJ2-7, with unresolved D. This CDR3 is 14 amino acids long. V lost 0 bases and J lost 5, with 12 bases in between. The germline V gene encodes CDR1 SGHRS and CDR2 YFSETQ.

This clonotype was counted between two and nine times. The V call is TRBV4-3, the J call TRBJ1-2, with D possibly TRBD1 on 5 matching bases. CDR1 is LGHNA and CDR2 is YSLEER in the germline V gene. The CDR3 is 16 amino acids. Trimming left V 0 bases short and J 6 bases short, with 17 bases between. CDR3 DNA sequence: TGCGCCAGCAGCCAAGAGGCAATCGGCCAGGGAGATGGCTACACCTTC. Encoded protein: CASSQEAIGQGDGYTF.

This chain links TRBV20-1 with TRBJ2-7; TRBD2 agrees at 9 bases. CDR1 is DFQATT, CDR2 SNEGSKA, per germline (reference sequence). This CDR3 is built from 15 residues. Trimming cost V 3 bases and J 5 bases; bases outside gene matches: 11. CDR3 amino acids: CSARGAEAGGNEQYF. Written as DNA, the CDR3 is TGCAGTGCTAGGGGGGCTGAGGCGGGGGGGAACGAGCAGTACTTC.

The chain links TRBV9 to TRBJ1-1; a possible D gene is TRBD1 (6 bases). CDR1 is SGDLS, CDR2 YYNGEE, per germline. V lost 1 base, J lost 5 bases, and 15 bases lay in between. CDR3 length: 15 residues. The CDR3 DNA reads TGTGCCAGCAGCGTAACCGATACAGGGTTAACTGAAGCTTTCTTT. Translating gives CASSVTDTGLTEAFF.

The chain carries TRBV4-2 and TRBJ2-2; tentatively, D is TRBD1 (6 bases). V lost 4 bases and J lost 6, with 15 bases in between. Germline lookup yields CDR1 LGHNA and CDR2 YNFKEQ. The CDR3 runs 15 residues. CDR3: CASSLGQTEPGELFF. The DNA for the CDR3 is TGTGCCAGCAGCCTAGGACAGACAGAGCCCGGGGAGCTGTTTTTT.

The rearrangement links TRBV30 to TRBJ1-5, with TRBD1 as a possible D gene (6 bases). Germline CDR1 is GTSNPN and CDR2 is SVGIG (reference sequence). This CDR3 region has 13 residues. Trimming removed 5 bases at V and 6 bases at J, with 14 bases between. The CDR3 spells CAWGEGVGQPQHF. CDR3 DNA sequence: TGTGCCTGGGGAGAGGGGGTAGGTCAGCCCCAGCATTTT.

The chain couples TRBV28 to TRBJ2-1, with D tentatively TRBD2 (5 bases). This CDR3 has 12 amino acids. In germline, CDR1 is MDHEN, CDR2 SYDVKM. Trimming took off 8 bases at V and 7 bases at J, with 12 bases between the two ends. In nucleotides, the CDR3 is TGTGCCAGCGAGGGTCGCGGGAATGAGCAGTTCTTC. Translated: CASEGRGNEQFF.

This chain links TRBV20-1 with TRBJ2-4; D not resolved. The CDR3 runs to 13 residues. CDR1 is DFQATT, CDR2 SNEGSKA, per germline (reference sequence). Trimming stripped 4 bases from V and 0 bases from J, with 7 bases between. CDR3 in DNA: TGCAGTGCTAAGAGCCAAGCCAAAAACATTCAGTACTTC. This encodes CSAKSQAKNIQYF.

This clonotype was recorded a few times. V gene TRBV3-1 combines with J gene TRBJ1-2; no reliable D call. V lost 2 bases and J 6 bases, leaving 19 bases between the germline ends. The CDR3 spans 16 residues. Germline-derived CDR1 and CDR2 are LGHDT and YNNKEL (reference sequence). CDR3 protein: CASSQRHPGFLDGYTF. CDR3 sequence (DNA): TGTGCCAGCAGCCAACGACACCCGGGGTTCCTCGATGGCTACACCTTC.

The CDR3 nucleotides read TGTGCCAGCGGGACAGGGATCACTAACTATGGCTACACCTTC. Protein product: CASGTGITNYGYTF. The V call is TRBV6-6, the J call TRBJ1-2; 9 positions agree with TRBD1. V was clipped by 8 bases and J by 0 bases; unmatched bases: 4. The CDR3 runs to 14 residues. Germline loops: CDR1 MNHNY, CDR2 SVGAGI (reference sequence).

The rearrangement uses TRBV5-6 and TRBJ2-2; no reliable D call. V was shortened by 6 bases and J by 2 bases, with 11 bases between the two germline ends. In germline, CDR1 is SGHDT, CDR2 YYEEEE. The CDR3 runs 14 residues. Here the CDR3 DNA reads TGTGCCAGCAACGAGGCAGGAAACACCGGGGAGCTGTTTTTT. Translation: CASNEAGNTGELFF.

CDR3 nucleotides: TGTGCCAGCAGTGAGGGTAGCGGGAGTGCCGGTACGCAGTATTTT. Translated: CASSEGSGSAGTQYF. This rearrangement joins TRBV25-1 to TRBJ2-3, with TRBD2 matching 9 bases. The CDR3 is 15 residues long. CDR1 is MGHDK and CDR2 is SYGVNS in the germline V gene. The V gene end was trimmed by 3 bases and the J gene end by 8 bases; junction bases not matched to a gene: 9.

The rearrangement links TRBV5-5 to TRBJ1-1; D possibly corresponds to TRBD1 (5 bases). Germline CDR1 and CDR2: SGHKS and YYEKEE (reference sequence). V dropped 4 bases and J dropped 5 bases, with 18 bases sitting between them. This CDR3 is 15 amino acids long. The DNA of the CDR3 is TGTGCCAGCAGCCACCCCGGGGGGGGTCCTACTGAAGCTTTCTTT. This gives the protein CASSHPGGGPTEAFF.